A single TCR beta chain is shown here with its context. Its antigen is unidentified. The source of the sample is a study of OX40 agonist ivuxolimab in advanced cancers. Study details: Checkpoint inhibitors had been given previously to about 38% of patients. General observations from the study: Antigen specificity was not determined for the expanded peripheral T cells. There were, on average, more expanded clones in CD8+ T cells than in CD4+.

The trim removed 1 base at V and 13 bases at J, leaving 4 bases unmatched. This CDR3 contains 15 residues. Germline loops: CDR1 MGHRA, CDR2 YSYEKL. Sequenced by immunoSEQ multiplex PCR; TCRdb stores in-frame clones only, minus some. Here the sample spans 31,000 or so clones, roughly 81% being singletons. The input for sequencing was CD4+ or CD8+ T cells sorted from blood, taken in a trial of the OX40 agonist ivuxolimab. The genes are TRBV4-1 and TRBJ2-1; 16 bases are shared with TRBD2. The sequence came from an adult with an advanced solid tumor such as melanoma, head and neck, liver or kidney cancer. The CDR3 is CASSQVGTSGRGQFF. The CDR3 nucleotides read TGCGCCAGCAGCCAAGTCGGGACTAGCGGGAGGGGACAGTTCTTC.